This T cell receptor (beta chain) was obtained from a study of CXCR3-negative and CXCR3-positive naive CD8 T cells. Study summary: With about 1.5 +/- 0.3 million reads per library, the TRB reads numbered around 130 million in total. General study findings and limits: CXCR3-positive naive cells had TRB CDR3s that were more hydrophobic than CXCR3-negative naive cells had. The study found that naive CXCR3-negative and CXCR3-positive cells shared TRBV-TRBJ usage, while memory cells differed.

The CDR3 totals 15 residues. CDR1 is LNHDA and CDR2 is SQIVND in the germline V gene (reference sequence). To note about this clonotype: Its antigen remains unknown.

CD45RO-CCR7+CD27+CD95- expression identified naive CD8+ T cells. 5' RACE with UMI labels generated the TRB cDNA libraries. Each CDR3 protein gets one entry in TCRdb, which reprocessed the 5' RACE reads and gives no DNA. The sample totals 100,000 to 150,000 distinct CDR3 sequences. The origin of this receptor is a human donor in good health. Some clones in this sample may be carry-over from other donors' samples. Sequenced input: naive CXCR3- CD8+ T cells from blood. Subset specified: CD45RO-CCR7+CD27+CD95- naive CD8+ T cells lacking CXCR3 (TNR3-). The V and J genes are TRBV19 and TRBJ1-5. CDR3 residues: CASSNDGGEAQPQHF.